Following are 20 T cell receptor beta chains from one sample sequenced in a study of T-cell reconstitution after alpha-beta-depleted transplantation in children. A TCRbeta library incorporating unique molecular identifiers was prepared. TCRdb redid the calling of the PCR reads with MiXCR, one entry per CDR3 protein. The repertoire holds approximately 520,000 distinct CDR3 sequences, with around a third as singletons. The sample was PBMCs from the stem cell graft donor, taken from the stem cell graft. Source of these receptors: a human donor who donated a stem cell graft to a child with aplastic anemia.

The genes are TRBV18 and TRBJ2-7; weak D call: TRBD1 (6 bases). The CDR3 is made up of 15 amino acids. Trimming removed 0 bases at V and 2 bases at J, with 11 bases between. The germline CDR1 and CDR2 sequences are KGHSH and LQKENI. The CDR3 nucleotides are TGTGCCAGCTCACCACCACAGGGCAGCCCCTACGAGCAGTACTTC. It yields the protein CASSPPQGSPYEQYF.

This clonotype was counted a few times. The chain combines TRBV12-3 or TRBV12-4 with TRBJ2-7; a possible D gene is TRBD2 (5 bases). The CDR3 runs 12 residues. V was trimmed by 5 bases and J by 6 bases, leaving 11 bases between them. The DNA of the CDR3 is TGTGCCAGCAGTGTTCTAGCCCTCGAGCAGTACTTC. Its protein product is CASSVLALEQYF.

The chain combines TRBV2 with TRBJ1-5; D is unclear. Germline V lookup: CDR1 SNHLY, CDR2 FYNNEI. The CDR3 is made up of 14 amino acids. Trimming stripped 6 bases from V and 4 bases from J, with 13 bases between. CDR3 DNA: TGTGCCAGCAGCGGCTCGTACAGAAATCAGCCCCAGCATTTT. Translated, it gives CASSGSYRNQPQHF. Looking up the rest from reference TRBV2 and TRBJ1-5 gives the full variable domain: EPEVTQTPSHQVTQMGQEVILRCVPISNHLYFYWYRQILGQKVEFLVSFYNNEISEKSEIFDDQFSVERPDGSNFTLKIRSTKLEDSAMYFCASSGSYRNQPQHFGDGTRLSIL.

On this clonotype itself: A much larger clone is a single base away; this may be a read error. The chain joins TRBV6-4 to TRBJ2-2; D is perhaps TRBD1 or TRBD2 (6 bases each). Trimming took 6 bases from V and 0 from J, leaving 14 bases between them. Per the germline V gene, CDR1 is MRHNA and CDR2 is SNTAGT. There are 16 residues in the CDR3. The CDR3 coding sequence is TGTGCCAGCAGCGTTCCAGGGGACTCGAACACCGGGGAGCTGTTTTTT. Translated, it gives CASSVPGDSNTGELFF.

The rearrangement links TRBV9 to TRBJ2-1, with TRBD2 identical over 12 bases. V dropped 3 bases and J dropped 9; count of bases not matched to a gene: 10. Per the germline V gene, CDR1 is SGDLS and CDR2 is YYNGEE. The CDR3 runs to 16 residues. CDR3 region: CASSALAGGVRVEQFF. The CDR3 DNA follows: TGTGCCAGCAGCGCCCTAGCGGGAGGGGTACGGGTTGAGCAGTTCTTC.

CDR3 protein: CSAQRGQGASKNIQYF. In DNA form, the CDR3 reads TGCAGTGCTCAGCGAGGACAGGGGGCCTCCAAAAACATTCAGTACTTC. The chain employs TRBV20-1 and TRBJ2-4; 11 bases align to TRBD1. The CDR3 spans 16 residues. J lost 2 bases, V lost 5 bases, and 8 bases had no gene match. CDR1 is DFQATT, CDR2 SNEGSKA, per germline (reference sequence).

A few counts support this clonotype. The chain carries TRBV20-1 and TRBJ1-2; D is unclear. This CDR3 is 11 amino acids long. Germline V CDR1 and CDR2: DFQATT, SNEGSKA (reference sequence). Trimming cost V 6 bases and J 1 base, with 6 bases left between them. CDR3 sequence reads: CSAVGNYGYTF. The CDR3 DNA follows: TGCAGTGCGGTGGGTAACTATGGCTACACCTTC.

A few counts support this clonotype. The chain employs TRBV6-5 and TRBJ2-7; 9 bases fit TRBD1. V lost 0 bases to trimming and J lost 7 bases; unmatched junction nucleotides: 10. The CDR3 spans 16 residues. CDR1 is MNHEY and CDR2 is SVGAGI in the germline V gene. The CDR3 spells CASSYSRTGALREQYV. In DNA form, the CDR3 reads TGTGCCAGCAGTTACTCGAGGACAGGGGCCCTGAGGGAGCAGTACGTC.

This sequence joins TRBV7-2 and TRBJ1-2; D might be TRBD1 (6 bases). Looked up from germline, CDR1 is SGHTA and CDR2 is FQGNSA. The CDR3 runs to 15 residues. V was shortened by 3 bases and J by 8 bases, with 19 bases between the two germline ends. The CDR3 loop is CASSFTRRGREGYTF. The DNA of the CDR3 is TGTGCCAGCAGCTTTACAAGGAGGGGGAGAGAGGGCTACACCTTC.

V gene TRBV25-1 combines with J gene TRBJ1-3, with D perhaps matching TRBD1 (5 bases). The CDR3 is 14 residues long. Trimming cost V 3 bases and J 3 bases, with 9 bases left between them. CDR1 and CDR2 (germline): MGHDK, SYGVNS. CDR3 in amino acids: CASSEGRIGNTIYF. The CDR3 region has the DNA TGTGCCAGCAGTGAGGGGCGGATTGGAAACACCATATATTTT.

The gene calls are TRBV3-1 and TRBJ2-1, with 7 nucleotides matching TRBD2. Germline V lookup: CDR1 LGHDT, CDR2 YNNKEL (reference sequence). Trimming removed 3 bases from V and 3 bases from J; junction bases left unmatched: 8. The CDR3 contains 16 residues. The CDR3 spells CASSHPASGRYNEQFF. The CDR3 nucleotides are TGTGCCAGCAGCCACCCGGCTAGCGGTCGCTACAATGAGCAGTTCTTC.

A few counts support this clonotype. V usage is TRBV7-2 and J usage is TRBJ2-2; D is unresolved. This CDR3 comprises 12 residues. Germline CDR1 and CDR2: SGHTA and FQGNSA. The germline V and J ends were trimmed by 5 bases and 6 bases, with 7 bases remaining between them. In DNA form, the CDR3 reads TGTGCCAGCAGCCCTCTGTCCGGGGAGCTGTTTTTT. Translation gives CASSPLSGELFF. The whole variable domain, remainder taken from reference TRBV7-2 and TRBJ2-2, is GAGVSQSPSNKVTEKGKDVELRCDPISGHTALYWYRQSLGQGLEFLIYFQGNSAPDKSGLPSDRFSAERTGGSVSTLTIQRTQQEDSAVYLCASSPLSGELFFGEGSRLTVL.

The CDR3 bases are TGTGCCAGCAGCTTACCTGACCTAGCGGAAGAGACCCAGTACTTC. Translation gives CASSLPDLAEETQYF. The chain links TRBV7-2 to TRBJ2-5, with TRBD2 matching 7 bases. V was pared by 2 bases and J by 3 bases, with 6 bases of the junction left unmatched. CDR1 is SGHTA and CDR2 is FQGNSA in the germline V gene. This CDR3 spans 15 amino acids.

The rearrangement joins TRBV29-1 to TRBJ1-2; 9 bases are a match to TRBD1. CDR1 and CDR2 (germline): SQVTM, ANQGSEA. This CDR3 region has 13 residues. V gave up 6 bases and J gave up 4 bases; unmatched junction bases: 6. The CDR3 region has the DNA TGCAGCGTCACAGGGGGCCCTGGCTATGGCTACACCTTC. Residues: CSVTGGPGYGYTF.

This clonotype was observed a handful of times. This chain connects TRBV24-1 to TRBJ1-1; 8 nucleotides align to TRBD1. Germline lookup yields CDR1 KGHDR and CDR2 SFDVKD. The CDR3 covers 15 residues. Losses at the gene ends were 3 bases for V and 1 base for J; bases not matched to a gene: 3. The CDR3 DNA sequence: TGTGCCACCAGTGATGGGACAGGTCCGAACACTGAAGCTTTCTTT. Protein sequence: CATSDGTGPNTEAFF.

In its sample, this clonotype was seen a few times. The chain recombines TRBV29-1 with TRBJ2-5; tentative D call: TRBD1 (5 bases). This CDR3 has 12 residues. Between the trimmed V and J ends, which lost 6 bases and 0 bases, there was a span of 8 bases. Germline loops: CDR1 SQVTM, CDR2 ANQGSEA. This CDR3 is CSVRQYQETQYF. The CDR3 DNA reads TGCAGCGTGAGACAGTACCAAGAGACCCAGTACTTC.

This clonotype was counted between two and nine times. The chain recombines TRBV7-9 with TRBJ2-3; D is uncertain. CDR1 SEHNR and CDR2 FQNEAQ come from the germline V gene (reference sequence). Trimming took 6 bases from V and 8 from J, leaving 21 bases between them. This CDR3 spans 15 amino acids. The CDR3 coding sequence is TGTGCCAGCAGGCAAAGTAGGGCAACGGTCCCTACGCAGTATTTT. Its translation is CASRQSRATVPTQYF.

The chain recombines TRBV12-3 or TRBV12-4 with TRBJ2-6; 12 positions match TRBD1. V trimming: 5 bases; J trimming: 3 bases; junction bases outside the gene matches: 8. The CDR3 covers 18 residues. CDR3 sequence: CASSPGTGGGGGANVLTF. The CDR3 coding sequence is TGTGCCAGCAGTCCGGGGACAGGGGGCGGTGGTGGGGCCAACGTCCTGACTTTC.

This clonotype came up a few times. The V and J genes are TRBV5-1 and TRBJ2-5; the match to TRBD1 covers 10 bases. CDR3 length: 14 residues. V was pared by 4 bases and J by 10 bases, with 10 bases of the junction left unmatched. Germline assignment: CDR1 SGHRS and CDR2 YFSETQ. The CDR3 sequence is CASSVEGQGMNQYF. The CDR3 DNA reads TGCGCCAGCAGCGTGGAGGGACAGGGGATGAACCAGTACTTC.

This clonotype occurred once. The chain has TRBV12-3 or TRBV12-4 and TRBJ1-4, with a possible D match to TRBD1 (5 bases). The CDR3 contains 15 residues. Between the trimmed V and J ends, which lost 5 bases and 8 bases, there was a span of 18 bases. As DNA, the CDR3 is TGTGCCAGCAGTCGCGGACCTACCCGGGGGGAAAAACTGTTTTTT. Translated, it gives CASSRGPTRGEKLFF.